This T cell receptor (beta chain) came from a study of technical replicates of blood from a handful of donors. The data were produced by immunoSEQ multiplex PCR, yet TCRdb's version contains in-frame clones alone and is incomplete. This sample has some 100,000 clones, with around 96% found just once. This CDR3 has 15 amino acids. The germline V and J ends were trimmed by 6 bases and 4 bases, with 18 bases remaining between them. Germline values: CDR1 MDHEN, CDR2 SYDVKM. Material: T cells isolated from PBMCs. The chain joins TRBV28 to TRBJ1-1, with D uncertain. This receptor was taken from a human donor in good health. The CDR3 loop reads CASSYRSGPVTEAFF. CDR3 in DNA: TGTGCCAGCAGCTATCGATCGGGTCCCGTCACTGAAGCTTTCTTT.